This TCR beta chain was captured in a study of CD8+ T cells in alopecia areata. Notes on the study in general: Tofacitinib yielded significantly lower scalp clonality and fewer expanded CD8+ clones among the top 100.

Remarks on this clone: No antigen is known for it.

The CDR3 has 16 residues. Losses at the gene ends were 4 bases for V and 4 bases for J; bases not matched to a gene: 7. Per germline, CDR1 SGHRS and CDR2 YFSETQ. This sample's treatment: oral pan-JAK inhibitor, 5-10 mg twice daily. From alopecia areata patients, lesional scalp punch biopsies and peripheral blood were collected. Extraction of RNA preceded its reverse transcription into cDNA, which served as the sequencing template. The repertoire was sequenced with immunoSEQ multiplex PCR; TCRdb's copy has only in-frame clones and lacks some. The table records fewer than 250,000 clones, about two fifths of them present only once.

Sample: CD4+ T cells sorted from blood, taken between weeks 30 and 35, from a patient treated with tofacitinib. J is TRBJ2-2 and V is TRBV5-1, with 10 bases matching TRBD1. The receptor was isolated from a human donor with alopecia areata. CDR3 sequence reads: CASSPGTGVSTGELFF. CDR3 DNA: TGCGCCAGCAGCCCCGGGACAGGGGTTAGCACCGGGGAGCTGTTTTTT.